This record looks at one T cell receptor beta chain sequence and its context. Its antigen is as yet unknown. This sample stems from a study of cytomegalovirus exposure and HLA in healthy donors. Study outcomes and limitations: Later, an analysis showed that TCR beta chains associated with HLA were more clonally expanded than others that were equally common.

CDR1 SGHRS and CDR2 YFSETQ come from the germline V gene. V lost 1 base and J lost 4; bases outside the gene matches: 3. This CDR3 comprises 14 residues. PCR amplification relied on 60 Vbeta primers (plus 13 Jbeta primers). TCRdb's copy holds only in-frame clones and misses some; the assay was immunoSEQ multiplex PCR. The sample records roughly 100,000 clones, about 80% being singletons. Input material: PBMCs. The sequence was collected from a young man in good health and CMV-seropositive. The V call is TRBV5-1, the J call TRBJ2-7, with 9 bases that match TRBD1. DNA for the CDR3: TGCGCCAGCAGCTTGTTGGACAGGGGTTACGAGCAGTACTTC. This gives the protein CASSLLDRGYEQYF.